The 7 T cell receptor beta chains below all came from one sample that was sequenced in a study of T cells expressing NK-cell markers. TCRdb re-analyzed the 5' RACE reads; it lists each CDR3 protein once, without DNA. Its table records around 14,000 distinct CDR3 sequences. Material: blood T cells: a sorted CD56 or NKG2C T cell subset, CD4+ or CD8+ T cells, or bulk PBMC T cells (not recorded which). All receptors come from a man between 18 and 69 years old in good health.

J is TRBJ2-7 and V is TRBV6-2 or TRBV6-3; there is no DNA to check the TCRdb D call of TRBD1. In germline, CDR1 is MNHEY, CDR2 SVGEGT. There are 15 residues in the CDR3. CDR3 amino acids: CASSYDRQSTYEQYF.

The chain joins TRBV20-1 to TRBJ2-5; TCRdb picks TRBD1, but there is no DNA to check that call. Germline CDR1 and CDR2: DFQATT and SNEGSKA (reference sequence). The CDR3 totals 16 residues. The CDR3 region is CSARDFQRGKKETQYF.

This sequence joins TRBV12-3 or TRBV12-4 and TRBJ2-7; no DNA is available, so the TRBD1 call from TCRdb remains unchecked. This CDR3 is built from 14 residues. The CDR3 sequence: CASSPERDYYEQYF.

The rearrangement uses TRBV12-3 or TRBV12-4 and TRBJ2-5. The CDR3 covers 14 residues. The CDR3 loop is CASSLAGVEETQYF.

By frequency, this clonotype registers medium-sized (0.01 to 0.1%). This sequence joins TRBV29-1 and TRBJ1-2. CDR1 is SQVTM and CDR2 is ANQGSEA in the germline V gene. The CDR3 covers 11 residues. CDR3 region: CSGEGTYGYTF.

The rearrangement links TRBV6-5 to TRBJ2-7; TCRdb picks TRBD1, but there is no DNA to check that call. CDR1 is MNHEY, CDR2 SVGAGI, per germline. This CDR3 region has 17 residues. CDR3 protein: CASSYRNPGQGAYEQYF.

This sequence joins TRBV7-8 and TRBJ2-3; the D call of TRBD2 rests on TCRdb alone, since no DNA is present to check it. The CDR3 is 14 residues long. Looked up from germline, CDR1 is SGHVS and CDR2 is FQNEAQ. Here the CDR3 reads CASSSGLGTDTQYF.